What follows are 13 T cell receptor beta chains derived from one specimen sequenced in a study of blood T cells in healthy people across ages. A second roughly 6 to 12 cycle PCR used barcoded and J-beta primers. TCRdb recomputed calls from the 5' RACE reads with MiXCR, one row per CDR3 protein. The sample carries approximately 800,000 distinct CDR3 sequences, around 25% recorded once. These records were also assigned to another study, of T cells of mothers and their children.

The sample was blood. These receptor sequences come from a boy younger than 18 in good health.

This clonotype was observed a few times. This chain links TRBV7-8 with TRBJ2-4, with 8 bases that match TRBD2. Germline V gives CDR1 SGHVS, CDR2 FQNEAQ. CDR3 length: 17 amino acids. The V segment lost 5 bases and the J segment 8 bases; nucleotides outside the gene matches: 17. The CDR3 is CASSLHRGGLLIDIQYF. CDR3 DNA sequence: TGTGCCAGCAGCCTACACCGGGGGGGCCTCCTAATTGACATTCAGTACTTC.

The chain joins TRBV11-2 to TRBJ2-7; no firm D call. V was trimmed by 0 bases and J by 7 bases, leaving 16 bases between them. Germline CDR1 and CDR2: SGHAT and FQNNGV. This CDR3 contains 15 residues. CDR3 nucleotide sequence: TGTGCCAGCAGCTTAGATAGAGGCGGTGGAAGAGAGCAGTACTTC. Amino acids: CASSLDRGGGREQYF. Together with reference TRBV11-2 and TRBJ2-7, the CDR3 gives the full variable domain: EAGVAQSPRYKIIEKRQSVAFWCNPISGHATLYWYQQILGQGPKLLIQFQNNGVVDDSQLPKDRFSAERLKGVDSTLKIQPAKLEDSAVYLCASSLDRGGGREQYFGPGTRLTVT.

The CDR3 region is CASSLRVSRTGLPETQYF. CDR3 bases: TGCGCCAGCAGCTTGCGCGTATCCCGGACAGGGCTACCCGAGACCCAGTACTTC. This chain links TRBV5-1 with TRBJ2-5; 8 positions agree with TRBD1. The germline gives CDR1 SGHRS, CDR2 YFSETQ. This CDR3 is 18 amino acids long. J was trimmed by 5 bases and V by 1 base; bases with no gene match: 16.

The V gene is TRBV20-1, the J gene TRBJ1-1; 8 nucleotides align to TRBD1. V was clipped by 3 bases and J by 1 base; unmatched bases: 7. The germline gives CDR1 DFQATT, CDR2 SNEGSKA (reference sequence). The CDR3 runs 15 residues. The CDR3 reads CSARAQGAWNTEAFF. DNA of the CDR3: TGCAGTGCTAGGGCTCAGGGGGCATGGAACACTGAAGCTTTCTTT.

This clonotype has only a few counts. This could be a read error, since a much larger clone is one nucleotide away. The CDR3 loop is CASSPDNEQSF. DNA of the CDR3: TGTGCCAGCAGCCCCGACAATGAGCAGTCCTTC. The V call is TRBV7-2, the J call TRBJ2-7, with D uncertain. The CDR3 covers 11 residues. CDR1 and CDR2 (germline): SGHTA, FQGNSA.

This clonotype was picked up many times. This rearrangement joins TRBV29-1 to TRBJ1-5; 10 positions match TRBD1. The germline V gene encodes CDR1 SQVTM and CDR2 ANQGSEA. This CDR3 has 14 amino acids. After removal of 6 bases from V and 3 bases from J, the junction contained 5 bases not matched to a gene. Here the CDR3 reads CSVGTGAYNQPQHF. CDR3 coding DNA: TGCAGCGTGGGGACAGGGGCTTACAATCAGCCCCAGCATTTT.

This clonotype was seen a handful of times. The chain couples TRBV18 to TRBJ2-3; 7 bases match TRBD1. This CDR3 region has 15 residues. In germline, CDR1 is KGHSH, CDR2 LQKENI. V was pared by 2 bases and J by 3 bases, with 5 bases of the junction left unmatched. The CDR3 DNA reads as TGTGCCAGCTCACCAGACAGGGTCGTGACAGATACGCAGTATTTT. Its translation: CASSPDRVVTDTQYF.

The gene calls are TRBV5-6 and TRBJ1-2, with D possibly matching TRBD1 (5 bases). V was shortened by 0 bases and J by 11 bases, with 11 bases between the two germline ends. The CDR3 is 12 residues long. Germline CDR1 SGHDT, CDR2 YYEEEE. Here the CDR3 reads CASSLGSQGYTF. The CDR3 bases are TGTGCCAGCAGCTTGGGGTCGCAGGGTTACACCTTC.

This CDR3 is CASSPWGTLQGQETQYF. CDR3 DNA: TGTGCCAGCAGCCCCTGGGGGACCCTCCAGGGGCAAGAGACCCAGTACTTC. The V call is TRBV7-9, the J call TRBJ2-1; D possibly corresponds to TRBD1 (6 bases). Judging by the DNA end, TRBJ2-5 fits better; the J call may be wrong. The CDR3 is 17 residues long. CDR1 and CDR2 (germline): SEHNR, FQNEAQ (reference sequence).

This clonotype was seen a few times. This chain connects TRBV6-5 to TRBJ2-1; no firm D call. V lost 0 bases and J 7 bases, leaving 10 bases between the germline ends. Germline V gene data show CDR1 as MNHEY and CDR2 as SVGAGI. The CDR3 consists of 14 residues. In nucleotides, the CDR3 is TGTGCCAGCAGTTACTCCTTTCAAGGGAATGAGCAGTTCTTC. Its translation is CASSYSFQGNEQFF.

This clonotype was counted only a few times. The CDR3, as DNA: TGTGCCAGCAGTGGACTAGCCTATGAGCAGTTCTTC. This encodes CASSGLAYEQFF. This sequence joins TRBV2 and TRBJ2-1; 7 positions agree with TRBD2. Trimming at V came to 4 bases and at J to 8 bases, leaving 2 bases not matched to a gene. This CDR3 comprises 12 residues. Germline CDR1 SNHLY, CDR2 FYNNEI.

The V gene is TRBV7-9, the J gene TRBJ2-7; TRBD1 agrees at 7 bases. Germline values: CDR1 SEHNR, CDR2 FQNEAQ (reference sequence). Losses at the gene ends were 5 bases for V and 2 bases for J; bases not matched to a gene: 9. CDR3 length: 15 amino acids. CDR3 in DNA: TGTGCCAGCAGCGCGGACCGGGACAGCCCCTACGAGCAGTACTTC. This codes for CASSADRDSPYEQYF.

The chain carries TRBV24-1 and TRBJ2-2, with 9 bases lining up with TRBD2. Germline CDR1 KGHDR, CDR2 SFDVKD. This CDR3 contains 15 residues. The junction had 5 bases not matched to a gene; V was cut back by 5 bases and J by 5 bases. In DNA form, the CDR3 reads TGTGCCACCAGTGGGCTAGCGGGAAATACCGGGGAGCTGTTTTTT. Translation gives CATSGLAGNTGELFF.